This record looks at one T cell receptor (beta chain) sequence and its context. The antigen is unknown. The data were obtained in a study of T cell responses to AZD1222 COVID-19 vaccine. Study-wide findings and caveats: Seropositive AZD1222 recipients at baseline numbered only 5 to 7. Reportedly, nearly half the spike-specific TCRs target unmutated variant regions.

Trimming cost V 4 bases and J 4 bases, with 10 bases left between them. The CDR3 consists of 13 residues. Germline values: CDR1 MNHEY, CDR2 SVGEGT. Clones were read by immunoSEQ multiplex PCR, and TCRdb kept only the in-frame ones, dropping some. The table includes under 250,000 clones, about 92% detected once. The source was peripheral blood, collected on day 0 of MenACWY control vaccination. This TCR was sampled from an adult in good health. This chain joins TRBV6-2 or TRBV6-3 and TRBJ1-1; unclear D gene. The CDR3 here is CASSFRTGTEAFF. The CDR3 DNA sequence: TGTGCCAGCAGTTTTAGGACGGGCACTGAAGCTTTCTTT.